Listed here are 27 T cell receptor beta chains from one sample, sequenced in a study of CD4 T cells in relation to SARS-CoV-2 and coronaviruses. Their antigens are not known. Using immunoSEQ multiplex PCR, the repertoire was profiled, and TCRdb retains in-frame clones only, with some absent. The sample has 12,000 or so clones, less than 80% seen once. CD4+ T cells from unexposed donors were obtained before the COVID-19 pandemic (2011-2018). The cells were cultured for over eight days before CD4+ T cells were isolated. The sequencing input was CD4+ T cells from PBMCs, cultured in vitro. The receptors were sampled from a human donor in good health.

This clone was recorded only once. The chain employs TRBV7-9 and TRBJ2-2; 9 bases map to TRBD2. The CDR3 has 16 residues. V was pared by 5 bases and J by 0 bases, with 4 bases of the junction left unmatched. Germline CDR1 and CDR2: SEHNR and FQNEAQ (reference sequence). CDR3 loop: CASSPRLAANTGELFF. For the CDR3, the DNA is TGTGCCAGCAGCCCTCGACTAGCGGCGAACACCGGGGAGCTGTTTTTT.

The V and J genes are TRBV28 and TRBJ2-1; 15 nucleotides line up with TRBD2. This CDR3 is 18 amino acids long. The trim removed 5 bases at V and 3 bases at J, leaving 8 bases unmatched. Germline V gene sequence: CDR1 MDHEN, CDR2 SYDVKM. Written as DNA, the CDR3 is TGTGCCAGCAGTCCGGGACTAGCGGGAGGAAGTGGCTACAATGAGCAGTTCTTC. The encoded protein is CASSPGLAGGSGYNEQFF.

Here the CDR3 DNA reads TGTGCCAGCTCACCGACAGCCTCCTACGAGCAGTACTTC. Its protein is CASSPTASYEQYF. This chain uses TRBV18 with TRBJ2-7; maybe TRBD1 (5 bases). Germline assignment: CDR1 KGHSH and CDR2 LQKENI. V was pared by 3 bases and J by 0 bases, with 6 bases between. This CDR3 spans 13 amino acids.

V gene TRBV7-9 combines with J gene TRBJ2-2; weak D call: TRBD2 (6 bases). Germline CDR1 and CDR2: SEHNR and FQNEAQ (reference sequence). The V and J ends lost 4 bases and 6 bases respectively, with 15 bases between them. There are 15 residues in the CDR3. CDR3 sequence reads: CASSSPKERAGELFF. CDR3 nucleotide sequence: TGTGCCAGCAGCTCTCCGAAAGAGCGGGCCGGGGAGCTGTTTTTT.

This clone is judged medium-sized (0.01 to 0.1%). The chain carries TRBV5-5 and TRBJ1-1, with D maybe TRBD1 (5 bases). The V gene lost 0 bases and the J gene lost 0 bases, with 6 bases spanning the gap. The CDR3 contains 14 residues. Germline V gene lookup returns CDR1 SGHKS and CDR2 YYEKEE (reference sequence). The CDR3 loop is CASSLGQMNTEAFF. The CDR3 DNA reads TGTGCCAGCAGCTTGGGACAGATGAACACTGAAGCTTTCTTT.

This clone is deemed medium-sized. This chain links TRBV29-1 with TRBJ1-1, with TRBD1 as a possible D gene (6 bases). CDR1 is SQVTM and CDR2 is ANQGSEA in the germline V gene. Trimming took off 2 bases at V and 1 base at J, with 11 bases between the two ends. This CDR3 has 14 residues. CDR3 protein: CSVETGSTNTEAFF. In DNA form, the CDR3 reads TGCAGCGTTGAAACAGGGAGTACGAACACTGAAGCTTTCTTT.

The chain links TRBV2 to TRBJ1-5; D might be TRBD1 (5 bases). The CDR3 consists of 16 residues. V lost 6 bases and J lost 5, with 20 bases in between. Germline lookup yields CDR1 SNHLY and CDR2 FYNNEI. Here the CDR3 DNA reads TGTGCCAGCAGGCCCCTCTCTGGGGGTCCTGATCAGCCCCAGCATTTT. Translated: CASRPLSGGPDQPQHF.

This clone has only a few counts. The rearrangement joins TRBV6-5 to TRBJ2-1; D gene ambiguous. The germline V gene has CDR1 MNHEY and CDR2 SVGAGI. Trimming took 7 bases from V and 0 from J, leaving 10 bases between them. CDR3 size: 14 residues. The CDR3 sequence is CASTVGGSYNEQFF. The CDR3 DNA reads as TGTGCCAGCACCGTGGGCGGCTCCTACAATGAGCAGTTCTTC.

Within the sample, this clone is medium-sized. The V and J genes are TRBV5-5 and TRBJ2-1; 10 bases agree with TRBD1. CDR3 length: 14 residues. V shed 6 bases and J 8 bases; nucleotides not matched to a gene: 8. Germline loops: CDR1 SGHKS, CDR2 YYEKEE (reference sequence). The CDR3 sequence: CASTRTGGSYEQFF. The CDR3 DNA sequence: TGTGCCAGCACCCGGACAGGGGGAAGTTATGAGCAGTTCTTC.

This clone occurred once. The chain combines TRBV28 with TRBJ2-2; D is uncertain. This CDR3 has 14 residues. The ends were cut back, 3 bases at V and 6 bases at J, with 11 bases in the middle. CDR1 is MDHEN and CDR2 is SYDVKM in the germline V gene. The CDR3 DNA follows: TGTGCCAGCAGTTTGGCCCCGACGCCCGGGGAGCTGTTTTTT. It is translated as CASSLAPTPGELFF. The whole variable domain, filled in from reference TRBV28 and TRBJ2-2, reads DVKVTQSSRYLVKRTGEKVFLECVQDMDHENMFWYRQDPGLGLRLIYFSYDVKMKEKGDIPEGYSVSREKKERFSLILESASTNQTSMYLCASSLAPTPGELFFGEGSRLTVL.

This clone is labeled as medium-sized. This chain connects TRBV7-9 to TRBJ2-5; no clear D. The germline V and J ends were trimmed by 10 bases and 4 bases, with 16 bases remaining between them. Per germline, CDR1 SEHNR and CDR2 FQNEAQ (reference sequence). The CDR3 length is 13 residues. The CDR3 is CAIGQVGVETQYF. In nucleotides, the CDR3 is TGTGCCATCGGGCAGGTTGGTGTAGAGACCCAGTACTTC.

Here the CDR3 reads CASSLLGTSGSKQTYNEQFF. Here the CDR3 DNA reads TGTGCCAGCAGCTTGCTTGGGACTAGCGGGAGTAAACAGACCTACAATGAGCAGTTCTTC. The chain employs TRBV5-4 and TRBJ2-1; 14 bases are a match to TRBD2. Germline CDR1 reads SGHNT; CDR2 reads YYREEE (reference sequence). The ends lost 1 base at V and 2 bases at J; junction bases unmatched: 11. The length of the CDR3 is 20 residues. The whole variable domain, filled in from reference TRBV5-4 and TRBJ2-1, reads ETGVTQSPTHLIKTRGQQVTLRCSSQSGHNTVSWYQQALGQGPQFIFQYYREEENGRGNFPPRFSGLQFPNYSSELNVNALELDDSALYLCASSLLGTSGSKQTYNEQFFGPGTRLTVL.

The chain couples TRBV10-3 to TRBJ2-1; TRBD2 matches at 10 bases. Unmatched junction bases numbered 10, after V lost 5 bases and J lost 0 bases. The CDR3 extends over 18 amino acids. From germline, CDR1 is ENHRY and CDR2 SYGVKD. The DNA for the CDR3 is TGTGCCATCAGTAACTCCGGGACTAGCGTTAGCTCCTACAATGAGCAGTTCTTC. Protein sequence: CAISNSGTSVSSYNEQFF.

The chain couples TRBV7-5 to TRBJ1-1; the table's D call of TRBD1 was not tested on the DNA. TRBV7-5 is annotated as a pseudogene. The CDR3 is 12 residues long. In DNA form, the CDR3 reads TGTGCCAGAAGCCCCCTGGCAGGGGAAGCTTTCTTT. Amino acids: CARSPLAGEAFF.

In DNA, the CDR3 is TGTGCCAGCAGTATGTATCAGCCCCAGCATTTT. Amino acid sequence: CASSMYQPQHF. The chain combines TRBV6-5 with TRBJ1-5, with D unresolved. The CDR3 spans 11 residues. Between the trimmed V and J ends, which lost 5 bases and 5 bases, there was a span of 4 bases. CDR1 and CDR2 (germline): MNHEY, SVGAGI.

This chain joins TRBV5-8 and TRBJ1-1; D gene unclear. This CDR3 contains 15 residues. V lost 0 bases to trimming and J lost 4 bases, with 13 bases between them. The V gene's germline CDR1 is SGHTS and CDR2 YDEGEE. The CDR3 reads CASSLGLGGSTEAFF. The CDR3 DNA is TGTGCCAGCAGCTTGGGCCTCGGAGGGTCCACTGAAGCTTTCTTT. Variable domain in full (rest from reference TRBV5-8 and TRBJ1-1): EAGVTQSPTHLIKTRGQQATLRCSPISGHTSVYWYQQALGLGLQFLLWYDEGEERNRGNFPPRFSGRQFPNYSSELNVNALELEDSALYLCASSLGLGGSTEAFFGQGTRLTVV.

The chain is built from TRBV5-4 and TRBJ1-2; D ambiguous. This CDR3 has 12 residues. The germline V gene encodes CDR1 SGHNT and CDR2 YYREEE (reference sequence). V lost 0 bases to trimming and J lost 9 bases, with 9 bases between them. This CDR3 reads CASSLDRSSYTF. CDR3 coding DNA: TGTGCCAGCAGCTTGGATAGGTCGAGCTACACCTTC. Looking up the rest from reference TRBV5-4 and TRBJ1-2 gives the full variable domain: ETGVTQSPTHLIKTRGQQVTLRCSSQSGHNTVSWYQQALGQGPQFIFQYYREEENGRGNFPPRFSGLQFPNYSSELNVNALELDDSALYLCASSLDRSSYTFGSGTRLTVV.

The chain couples TRBV24-1 to TRBJ2-1; the D gene could be TRBD1 or TRBD2 (5 bases each). The germline gives CDR1 KGHDR, CDR2 SFDVKD. The length of the CDR3 is 15 residues. The V end was cut by 4 bases, the J end by 7 bases, with 16 bases between. The CDR3 here is CATSDGAAVLNEQFF. In nucleotides, the CDR3 is TGTGCCACCAGTGACGGGGCCGCAGTTCTTAATGAGCAGTTCTTC.

Only one count was recorded for this clone. V gene TRBV24-1 combines with J gene TRBJ2-1; 12 positions match TRBD2. The V gene end was trimmed by 4 bases and the J gene end by 10 bases; junction bases not matched to a gene: 7. The CDR3 has 15 residues. Germline CDR1 and CDR2: KGHDR and SFDVKD. The CDR3 sequence: CATSEGLAGRWEQFF. The CDR3 DNA follows: TGTGCCACCAGTGAGGGACTAGCGGGCCGGTGGGAGCAGTTCTTC.

The chain links TRBV14 to TRBJ2-7, with TRBD2 matching 7 bases. V shed 4 bases, J shed 4 bases, and the junction held 10 bases outside the gene matches. The germline gives CDR1 SGHDN, CDR2 FVKESK. This CDR3 region has 15 residues. The CDR3 coding sequence is TGTGCCAGCAGCCGCCTTGGGCGGGAGAGGTACGAGCAGTACTTC. Amino acids: CASSRLGRERYEQYF.

The rearrangement joins TRBV10-3 to TRBJ1-1; D remains unclear. Germline-derived CDR1 and CDR2 are ENHRY and SYGVKD. The CDR3 loop spans 13 amino acids. V was pared by 5 bases and J by 2 bases, with 9 bases between. The CDR3 here is CAISLSPNTEAFF. CDR3 nucleotide sequence: TGTGCCATCAGTCTGAGCCCAAACACTGAAGCTTTCTTT.

This clone was found once. The chain has TRBV13 and TRBJ1-2, with D possibly TRBD1 on 6 matching bases. CDR1 is PRHDT and CDR2 is FYEKMQ in the germline V gene (reference sequence). V shed 1 base and J shed 5 bases, with 11 bases lying between them. There are 14 residues in the CDR3. This CDR3 reads CASSLALQGYGYTF. The CDR3 region has the DNA TGTGCCAGCAGCTTAGCCCTACAGGGATATGGCTACACCTTC.

V and J are TRBV3-1 (or the pseudogene TRBV3-2) and TRBJ2-7; a weak D match, TRBD2 (6 bases). CDR1 is LGHDT, CDR2 YNNKEL, per germline (reference sequence). This CDR3 has 17 amino acids. V was pared by 0 bases and J by 1 base, with 16 bases between. Here the CDR3 reads CASSQERFGTGSYEQYF. The DNA for the CDR3 is TGTGCCAGCAGCCAAGAGAGGTTCGGGACTGGGTCCTACGAGCAGTACTTC.

The rearrangement links TRBV5-6 to TRBJ1-5, with D perhaps TRBD1 (6 bases). This CDR3 contains 14 residues. The germline V gene encodes CDR1 SGHDT and CDR2 YYEEEE. The V and J ends lost 1 base and 5 bases respectively, with 10 bases between them. The CDR3 here is CASSLPGGDQPQHF. CDR3 DNA sequence: TGTGCCAGCAGCTTGCCTGGGGGCGATCAGCCCCAGCATTTT. Based on the CDR3 plus reference TRBV5-6 and TRBJ1-5, the full variable domain is DAGVTQSPTHLIKTRGQQVTLRCSPKSGHDTVSWYQQALGQGPQFIFQYYEEEERQRGNFPDRFSGHQFPNYSSELNVNALLLGDSALYLCASSLPGGDQPQHFGDGTRLSIL.

The chain has TRBV9 and TRBJ1-3; no firm D call. CDR1 is SGDLS and CDR2 is YYNGEE in the germline V gene. Trimming cost V 4 bases and J 1 base, with 12 bases left between them. The CDR3 length is 15 residues. The CDR3, as DNA: TGTGCCAGCAGCTCGTCCTGGCTGTCTGGAAACACCATATATTTT. This encodes CASSSSWLSGNTIYF.

The chain couples TRBV7-9 to TRBJ1-3; D not certain. Per germline, CDR1 SEHNR and CDR2 FQNEAQ (reference sequence). This CDR3 contains 14 residues. V dropped 10 bases and J dropped 0 bases, with 13 bases sitting between them. CDR3 coding DNA: TGTGCCACTCAGGACGGCGGCTCTGGAAACACCATATATTTT. As protein: CATQDGGSGNTIYF.

The chain uses TRBV6-5 and TRBJ2-5; D remains unclear. The V end lost 4 bases, the J end lost 0 bases, and 9 bases lay between the germline ends. CDR3 length: 14 amino acids. CDR1 and CDR2 from the germline V gene are MNHEY and SVGAGI. The CDR3 loop reads CASSFPGYQETQYF. CDR3 nucleotide sequence: TGTGCCAGCAGTTTCCCAGGTTACCAAGAGACCCAGTACTTC.